The next 2 T cell receptor beta chains were all read from a single sample in a study of T cells in Graves' hyperthyroidism and ophthalmopathy. Amplified TCR beta CDR3 regions derived from RNA transcripts. Researchers ran a first-round RT-PCR on the TCR CDR3 using the HTBI primer set. TCRdb reprocessed the multiplex PCR reads with MiXCR, giving one entry per CDR3 protein. The data show almost 500,000 distinct CDR3 sequences, 22% seen once. Sequencing used blood. These receptors were collected from an older woman with Graves' ophthalmopathy.

The chain combines TRBV9 with TRBJ2-1; TRBD2 aligns across 10 bases. Germline V gene sequence: CDR1 SGDLS, CDR2 YYNGEE. The CDR3 consists of 17 residues. The junction had 7 bases not matched to a gene; V was cut back by 3 bases and J by 1 base. The CDR3 here is CASSARAGGGSYNEQFF. DNA of the CDR3: TGTGCCAGCAGCGCTCGAGCGGGAGGGGGGTCCTACAATGAGCAGTTCTTC.

The CDR3 is CASSYGRTSGRARSSYNEQFF. The CDR3 DNA follows: TGTGCCAGCAGTTACGGCCGGACTAGCGGGAGGGCTCGAAGCTCCTACAATGAGCAGTTCTTC. This chain connects TRBV6-5 to TRBJ2-1, with 15 bases fitting TRBD2. Germline-derived CDR1 and CDR2 are MNHEY and SVGAGI. J lost 0 bases, V lost 2 bases, and 11 bases had no gene match. The CDR3 is made up of 21 amino acids.